This TCR beta chain originates from a study of T cells in localized non-small cell lung cancer. Study-level results: Of the tissues analyzed, uninvolved adjacent lung showed maximal T cell clonality, greater than tumor.

There are a few counts of this clone. Antigen specificity is unknown. TCRdb's copy holds only in-frame clones and misses some; the assay was immunoSEQ multiplex PCR. The sample shows 2,500 to 3,000 clones, roughly 30% of them seen only once. This sequence originates from a male donor aged 60 or over with stage II squamous cell lung carcinoma. The sequences come from lung tumor tissue, collected before any cancer treatment.

This CDR3 is CASSPGQSSGNTIYF. DNA for the CDR3: TGTGCCAGTAGCCCCGGACAGAGCTCTGGAAACACCATATATTTT. This sequence joins TRBV19 and TRBJ1-3, with D perhaps matching TRBD1 (6 bases). The V and J ends lost 6 bases and 0 bases respectively, with 12 bases between them. In germline, CDR1 is LNHDA, CDR2 SQIVND (reference sequence). The CDR3 has 15 residues.